A selection of T cell receptor beta chains follows, all from one sample in a study of cytotoxic CD8 clonotypes in ibrutinib-treated CLL. The table came from immunoSEQ multiplex PCR; TCRdb's copy has only in-frame clones and leaves some out. The table has around 70,000 clones, 75% to 85% seen once; the top ten hold roughly 7.1%. The material sequenced was PBMCs, taken at disease progression, from a patient treated with ibrutinib. These receptors originate from a human donor with chronic lymphocytic leukemia. Each CDR3 is given without its conserved first and last residue.

TRBV15 ATSRDGLAGLGDTQY
TRBV6-1 ASSDPRGGRPYGYT
TRBV15 ATSRDRTGYGYT
TRBV28 ASRLSTDTQY
TRBV18 ASSPPGGTGLEAF
TRBV30 AWSVNHSPLH
TRBV7-7 ASSLGRGVQETQY
TRBV5-5 ASSLSPLGDYGYT
TRBV15 ATSRIGAQETQY
TRBV4-2 ASSQGLAGADTQY
TRBV7-9 ASSPNSGQQY
TRBV6-6 ASSKSGTRNTGELF
TRBV4-1 ASSQEWGEQY
TRBV18 ASSPRGSTYEQY
TRBV5-6 ASSLSTIRGDNQPQH
TRBV11-1 ASSSLGGGNQPQH
TRBV30 AWSPPRTGGRGYT
TRBV5-1 ASSSQTSGGPQETQY
TRBV2 ASSPPLTGTTGELF
TRBV6-9 ASSYSSGSPEETQY
TRBV25-1 ASSAAKPGLAGGYEQY
TRBV30 AWSVNPSGSYTQY
TRBV27 ASSLSGSGELF
TRBV14 ASSRDRLGGTQY
TRBV5-1 ASSATGGSEKLF